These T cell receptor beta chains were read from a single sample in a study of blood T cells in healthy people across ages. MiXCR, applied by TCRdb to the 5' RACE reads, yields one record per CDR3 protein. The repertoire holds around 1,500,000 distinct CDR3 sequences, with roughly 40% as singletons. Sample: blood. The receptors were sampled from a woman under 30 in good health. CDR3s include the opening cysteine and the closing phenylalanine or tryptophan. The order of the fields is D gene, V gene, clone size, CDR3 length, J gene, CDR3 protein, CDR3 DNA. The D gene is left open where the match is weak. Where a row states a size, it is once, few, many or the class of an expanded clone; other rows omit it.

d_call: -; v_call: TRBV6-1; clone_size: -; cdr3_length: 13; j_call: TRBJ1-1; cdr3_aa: CASSESRFTEAFF; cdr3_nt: TGTGCCAGCAGTGAAAGCAGGTTCACTGAAGCTTTCTTT
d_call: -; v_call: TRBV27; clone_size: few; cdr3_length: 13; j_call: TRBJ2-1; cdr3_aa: CASSWGENNEQFF; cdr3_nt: TGTGCCAGCAGTTGGGGAGAGAACAATGAGCAGTTCTTC
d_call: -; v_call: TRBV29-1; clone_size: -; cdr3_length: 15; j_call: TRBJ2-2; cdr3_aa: CSVEDLDRNTGELFF; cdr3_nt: TGCAGCGTTGAAGATCTCGACAGGAACACCGGGGAGCTGTTTTTT
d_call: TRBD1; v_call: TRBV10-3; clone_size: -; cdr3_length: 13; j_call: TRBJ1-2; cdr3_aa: CATSEGASYGYTF; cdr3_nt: TGTGCCACCAGCGAGGGGGCAAGCTATGGCTACACCTTC
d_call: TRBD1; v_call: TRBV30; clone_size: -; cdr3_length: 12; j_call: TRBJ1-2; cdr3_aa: CAGSRDSGGYTF; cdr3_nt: TGTGCCGGCTCCCGGGACAGCGGTGGCTACACCTTC
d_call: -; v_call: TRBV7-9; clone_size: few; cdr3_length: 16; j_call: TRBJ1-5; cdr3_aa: CASSLLMSGGNQPQHF; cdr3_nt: TGTGCCAGCAGCTTACTCATGTCGGGGGGCAATCAGCCCCAGCATTTT
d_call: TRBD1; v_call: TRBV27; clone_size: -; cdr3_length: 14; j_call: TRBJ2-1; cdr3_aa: CASSVKGQYNEQFF; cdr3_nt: TGTGCCAGCAGTGTAAAGGGACAGTACAATGAGCAGTTCTTC
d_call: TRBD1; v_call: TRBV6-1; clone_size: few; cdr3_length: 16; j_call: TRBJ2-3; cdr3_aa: CASSLSPDRGPDTQYF; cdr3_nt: TGTGCCAGCAGTCTAAGCCCGGACAGGGGGCCAGATACGCAGTATTTT
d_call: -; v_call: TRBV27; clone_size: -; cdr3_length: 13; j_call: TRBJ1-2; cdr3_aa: CASRGDQNYDYTF; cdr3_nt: TGTGCCAGCAGGGGAGACCAAAACTATGACTACACCTTC
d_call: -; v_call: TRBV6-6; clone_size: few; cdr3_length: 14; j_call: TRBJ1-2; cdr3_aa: CASSYQGRTHGYTF; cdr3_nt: TGTGCCAGCAGTTACCAGGGACGGACCCATGGCTACACCTTC
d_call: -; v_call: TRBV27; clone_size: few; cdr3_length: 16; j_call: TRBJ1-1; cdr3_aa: CASSWGTAHMNTEAFF; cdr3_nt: TGTGCCAGCAGTTGGGGGACGGCACATATGAACACTGAAGCTTTCTTT
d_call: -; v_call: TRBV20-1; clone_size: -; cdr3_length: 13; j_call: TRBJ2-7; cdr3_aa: CSAYGGAGYEQYF; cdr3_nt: TGCAGTGCTTACGGGGGCGCAGGCTACGAGCAGTACTTC
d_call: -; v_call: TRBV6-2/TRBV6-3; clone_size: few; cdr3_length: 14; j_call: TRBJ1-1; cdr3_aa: CASSYSGRTAEAFF; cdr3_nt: TGTGCCAGCAGTTACTCGGGGCGTACAGCTGAAGCTTTCTTT
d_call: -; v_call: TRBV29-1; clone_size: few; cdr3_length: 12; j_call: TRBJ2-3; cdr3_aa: CSVYRGTDTQYF; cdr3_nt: TGCAGCGTTTACAGGGGCACAGATACGCAGTATTTT
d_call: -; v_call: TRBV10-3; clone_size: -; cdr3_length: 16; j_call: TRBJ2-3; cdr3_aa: CAISESLANGWNTQYF; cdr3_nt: TGTGCCATCAGTGAGTCTCTGGCAAACGGGTGGAATACGCAGTATTTT
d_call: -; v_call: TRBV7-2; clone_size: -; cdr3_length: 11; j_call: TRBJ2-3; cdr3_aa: CASGLWDTQYF; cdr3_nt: TGTGCCAGCGGTCTGTGGGATACGCAGTATTTT
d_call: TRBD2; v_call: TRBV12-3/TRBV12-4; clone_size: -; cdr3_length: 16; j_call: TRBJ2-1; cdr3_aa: CASRGLAGGRGGEQFF; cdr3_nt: TGTGCCAGCAGGGGACTAGCGGGAGGAAGGGGGGGTGAGCAGTTCTTC
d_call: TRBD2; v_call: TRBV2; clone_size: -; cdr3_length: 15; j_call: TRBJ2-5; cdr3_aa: CASKLAGGPRETQYF; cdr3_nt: TGTGCCAGCAAACTAGCGGGAGGGCCGAGGGAGACCCAGTACTTC
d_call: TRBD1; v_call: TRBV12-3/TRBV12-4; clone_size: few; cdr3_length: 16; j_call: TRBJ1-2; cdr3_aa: CASSPEGQGLNYGYTF; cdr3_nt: TGTGCCAGCAGTCCGGAGGGACAGGGATTGAACTATGGCTACACCTTC
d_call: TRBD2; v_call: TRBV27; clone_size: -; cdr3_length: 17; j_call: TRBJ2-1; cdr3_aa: CASSLDLAEGTVNEQFF; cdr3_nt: TGTGCCAGCAGTTTAGATCTAGCGGAGGGAACCGTCAATGAGCAGTTCTTC
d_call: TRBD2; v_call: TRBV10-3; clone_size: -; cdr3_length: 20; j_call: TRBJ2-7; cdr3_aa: CAISESIGLGTSGNTYEQYF; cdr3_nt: TGTGCCATCAGTGAGTCTATAGGTTTAGGGACTAGCGGAAACACCTACGAGCAGTACTTC
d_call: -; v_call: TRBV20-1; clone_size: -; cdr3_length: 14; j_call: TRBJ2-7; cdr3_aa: CSATLGGDPYEQYF; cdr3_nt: TGCAGTGCTACCCTCGGGGGAGACCCCTACGAGCAGTACTTC
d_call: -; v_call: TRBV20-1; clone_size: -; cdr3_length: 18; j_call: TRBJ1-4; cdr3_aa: CSAAYPGWRGIYNEKLFF; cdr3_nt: TGCAGTGCAGCATATCCAGGGTGGCGGGGCATCTATAATGAAAAACTGTTTTTT
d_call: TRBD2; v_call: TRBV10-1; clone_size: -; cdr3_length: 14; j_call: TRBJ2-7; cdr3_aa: CASSRTSGSSEQYF; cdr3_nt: TGCGCCAGCAGTCGGACTAGCGGGAGTTCCGAGCAGTACTTC
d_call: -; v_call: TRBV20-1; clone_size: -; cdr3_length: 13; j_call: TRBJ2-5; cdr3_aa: CSARMGTQETQYF; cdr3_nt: TGCAGTGCTAGAATGGGCACACAAGAGACCCAGTACTTC
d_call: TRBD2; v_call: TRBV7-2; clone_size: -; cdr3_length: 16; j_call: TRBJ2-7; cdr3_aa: CASSSRGLAGVYEQYF; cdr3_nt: TGTGCCAGCAGCTCCAGGGGACTAGCGGGCGTCTACGAGCAGTACTTC
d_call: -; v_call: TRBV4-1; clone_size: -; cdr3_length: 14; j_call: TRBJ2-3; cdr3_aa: CASSREAGADTQYF; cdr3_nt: TGCGCCAGCAGCCGAGAAGCTGGCGCAGATACGCAGTATTTT
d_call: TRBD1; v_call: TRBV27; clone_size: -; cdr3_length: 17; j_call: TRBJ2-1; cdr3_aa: CASSLSRTGQSWGEQFF; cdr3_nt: TGTGCCAGCAGTTTATCGCGCACGGGACAGTCGTGGGGTGAGCAGTTCTTC
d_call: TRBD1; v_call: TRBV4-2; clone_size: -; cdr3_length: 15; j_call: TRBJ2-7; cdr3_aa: CASSHQDRGRVEQYF; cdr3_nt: TGTGCCAGCAGCCATCAGGACAGGGGTAGGGTCGAGCAGTACTTC
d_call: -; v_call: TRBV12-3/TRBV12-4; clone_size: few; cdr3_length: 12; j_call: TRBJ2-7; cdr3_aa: CASTSEDYEQYF; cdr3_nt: TGTGCCAGCACGAGCGAGGACTACGAGCAGTACTTC
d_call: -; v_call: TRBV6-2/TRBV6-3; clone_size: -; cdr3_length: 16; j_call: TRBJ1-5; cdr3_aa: CASSVRTAYSNQPQHF; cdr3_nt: TGTGCCAGCAGTGTCCGGACCGCCTATAGCAATCAGCCCCAGCATTTT
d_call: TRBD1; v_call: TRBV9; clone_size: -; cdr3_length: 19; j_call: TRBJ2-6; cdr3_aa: CASSPRDRASLSGANVLTF; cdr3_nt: TGTGCCAGCAGCCCCCGGGACAGGGCATCTCTCTCTGGGGCCAACGTCCTGACTTTC